Below are 11 T cell receptor beta chains sequenced from a single sample in a study of shared clonotypes between healthy human individuals. This table comes from immunoSEQ multiplex PCR, and its TCRdb copy is limited to in-frame clones, with some not included. The sample has about 1.5 million clones; roughly 97% are singletons. Material for sequencing was naive CD4+ T cells sorted from blood. Indicated subset: CD45RA+ positively selected. The origin of the receptors is a man aged 25 to 40 in good health.

As concerns this clone: The same CDR3 also results from other DNA sequences found in this sample. The chain recombines TRBV11-3 with TRBJ2-6; D uncertain. V dropped 4 bases and J dropped 0 bases, with 7 bases sitting between them. The germline CDR1 and CDR2 sequences are SGHNT and YENEEA. The CDR3 spans 15 residues. CDR3 in amino acids: CASSSGPSGANVLTF. The CDR3 DNA reads TGTGCCAGCAGCTCCGGCCCCTCTGGGGCCAACGTCCTGACTTTC.

The gene calls are TRBV7-9 and TRBJ2-3, with 8 bases lining up with TRBD1. CDR3 size: 15 residues. Germline trimming cut 7 bases from V and 1 base from J; bases unmatched to any gene: 7. Germline CDR1 reads SEHNR; CDR2 reads FQNEAQ (reference sequence). The CDR3 nucleotides are TGTGCCAGCATCCAGGGGGCGCATGGCACAGATACGCAGTATTTT. This translates into CASIQGAHGTDTQYF.

The chain employs TRBV6-5 and TRBJ1-2; 9 bases line up with TRBD1. The V gene end was trimmed by 6 bases and the J gene end by 4 bases; junction bases not matched to a gene: 9. The CDR3 contains 15 residues. The germline V gene encodes CDR1 MNHEY and CDR2 SVGAGI. The CDR3 nucleotides are TGTGCCAGCAGACCACAGGGGGCGGGTGGCTATGGCTACACCTTC. This translates into CASRPQGAGGYGYTF.

This chain connects TRBV6-5 to TRBJ1-1, with TRBD1 as a possible D gene (5 bases). V shed 6 bases and J shed 0 bases, with 14 bases lying between them. This CDR3 region has 15 residues. CDR1 MNHEY and CDR2 SVGAGI come from the germline V gene. Here the CDR3 reads CASRAHDRMNTEAFF. In DNA, the CDR3 is TGTGCCAGCAGGGCCCACGACAGAATGAACACTGAAGCTTTCTTT.

The V gene is TRBV29-1, the J gene TRBJ1-2, with TRBD1 as a possible D gene (5 bases). The CDR3 sequence is 12 residues long. The V and J ends lost 7 bases and 5 bases respectively, with 14 bases between them. Germline values: CDR1 SQVTM, CDR2 ANQGSEA. CDR3 DNA: TGCAGCGGCTCAGTGGGGGAGTATGGCTACACCTTC. This translates into CSGSVGEYGYTF.

The rearrangement joins TRBV6-5 to TRBJ2-2; 8 bases are shared with TRBD1. J gave up 7 bases and V 7 bases, and 11 bases lay outside the gene matches. In germline, CDR1 is MNHEY, CDR2 SVGAGI. This CDR3 contains 15 residues. CDR3 residues: CASTIMGQVVGELFF. The CDR3 DNA is TGTGCCAGCACGATCATGGGACAGGTTGTCGGGGAGCTGTTTTTT.

The V gene is TRBV2, the J gene TRBJ2-2; D might be TRBD2 (5 bases). This CDR3 contains 13 residues. Trimming pared 6 bases from V and 8 bases from J, leaving 13 bases between. Looked up from germline, CDR1 is SNHLY and CDR2 is FYNNEI. The CDR3 spells CASSSGVLGELFF. CDR3 nucleotides: TGTGCCAGCAGCTCCGGGGTTTTAGGGGAGCTGTTTTTT.

The V call is TRBV5-1, the J call TRBJ1-2, with D unclear. The length of the CDR3 is 15 residues. V lost 0 bases and J 2 bases, leaving 11 bases between the germline ends. Germline V lookup: CDR1 SGHRS, CDR2 YFSETQ. CDR3 nucleotides: TGCGCCAGCAGCTTGGCCTTAGAGGGCAACTATGGCTACACCTTC. Amino acids: CASSLALEGNYGYTF.

This clone was recorded only once. The chain links TRBV30 to TRBJ1-4; weak D call: TRBD1 (5 bases). The germline V gene encodes CDR1 GTSNPN and CDR2 SVGIG (reference sequence). The V end lost 8 bases, the J end lost 7 bases, and 17 bases lay between the germline ends. The CDR3 covers 13 residues. The CDR3: CALGGRQGEKLFF. CDR3 coding DNA: TGTGCCCTCGGGGGACGCCAGGGTGAAAAACTGTTTTTT.

V is TRBV10-3 and J is TRBJ1-4; tentatively, D is TRBD1 (6 bases). The V gene's germline CDR1 is ENHRY and CDR2 SYGVKD. Deletions cut 0 bases from V and 7 bases from J, with 15 bases between. The CDR3 extends over 16 amino acids. The CDR3 is CAISESWRGSVEKLFF. The DNA of the CDR3 is TGTGCCATCAGTGAGTCGTGGAGGGGGAGTGTTGAAAAACTGTTTTTT.

This chain links TRBV7-7 with TRBJ2-1; 11 bases line up with TRBD2. Germline assignment: CDR1 SSHAT and CDR2 FNYEAQ (reference sequence). J was trimmed by 5 bases and V by 5 bases; bases with no gene match: 11. The CDR3 consists of 17 residues. The CDR3 spells CASSPKGKGLADNEQFF. In DNA form, the CDR3 reads TGTGCCAGCAGCCCGAAGGGAAAGGGACTAGCGGACAATGAGCAGTTCTTC.